This TCR beta chain is from a study of T cell repertoires in cytomegalovirus infection (dated by TCRdb to 2018 to 2020). As for the study more broadly: Recently identified HLA-C-restricted CMV epitopes, whose presentation resists viral immunomodulation, were targeted by peptide stimulations together with well-studied HLA-B-restricted epitopes. Donor HLA type was relevant to the analysis, as public TCR beta signatures indicated carriage of CMV infection together with the matching HLA type. Results and caveats for the whole study, not just this receptor: In both this cohort and an independent roughly 350-donor cohort, the cumulative frequency of public TCR beta family members distinguished carriers of CMV infection plus the relevant HLA type. The ex vivo response was dominated by HLA-C-restricted CMV-specific TCR beta clonotypes, which also provided the single most frequent clonotype in two of eight donors.

This clonotype was seen a few times. Its antigen remains undetermined. Base qualities are not provided; no much larger clone lies one nucleotide away. TCRdb records Illumina HiSeq 1500 as the sequencer. TCRdb reanalyzed the raw reads on its own, using fastp at Q25 for trimming and MiXCR for clone calling, and kept in-frame beta chains. Records with the same CDR3 protein are collapsed into one entry carrying the most frequent genes and DNA. The sample profile shows about 470,000 distinct CDR3 sequences; more than 40% of them were found once. Approximately 40% of the sample is held by the ten biggest clonotypes. The treatment or condition label, read with the paper, signifies: in vitro stimulation with specific CMV peptide epitopes to enrich CMV-specific T cells. The input for sequencing was cultured PBMCs, taken from culture after CMV antigen stimulation. The TCR comes from a human donor in good health (CMV status not recorded). Some clones in this sample may be carry-over from other donors' samples.

The CDR3 protein is CASSSTGLRSPLHF. The DNA reads TGTGCCAGCAGTTCGACAGGGCTGCGTTCACCCCTCCACTTT. The receptor chain draws on TRBV7-2 and TRBJ1-6, and 7 junctional nucleotides match TRBD1. Germline trimming: 6 bases from V, 9 bases from J; junction bases outside gene matches: 8. The CDR3 spans 14 residues, from the cysteine through the phenylalanine. The read is trimmed to its CDR3 DNA, 42 bases read in frame from base 1. Via the germline V gene, CDR1 is SGHTA and CDR2 FQGNSA.